This T cell receptor (beta chain) was sequenced in a study of technical replicates of blood from several donors. The CDR3 has 13 residues. The germline CDR1 and CDR2 sequences are SQVTM and ANQGSEA. The V and J ends lost 7 bases and 4 bases, in that order; junction bases with no gene match: 8. Some clones are missing from TCRdb's copy, which holds only in-frame ones; the method was immunoSEQ multiplex PCR. The sample shows approximately 70,000 clones, roughly 98% of them seen only once. V is TRBV29-1 and J is TRBJ1-1, with 8 bases matching TRBD1. The TCR comes from a human donor in good health. Sequenced: T cells isolated from PBMCs. The CDR3 DNA reads as TGCAGCGCCCAGACAGGGGCTGGCACTGAAGCTTTCTTT. Residues: CSAQTGAGTEAFF.